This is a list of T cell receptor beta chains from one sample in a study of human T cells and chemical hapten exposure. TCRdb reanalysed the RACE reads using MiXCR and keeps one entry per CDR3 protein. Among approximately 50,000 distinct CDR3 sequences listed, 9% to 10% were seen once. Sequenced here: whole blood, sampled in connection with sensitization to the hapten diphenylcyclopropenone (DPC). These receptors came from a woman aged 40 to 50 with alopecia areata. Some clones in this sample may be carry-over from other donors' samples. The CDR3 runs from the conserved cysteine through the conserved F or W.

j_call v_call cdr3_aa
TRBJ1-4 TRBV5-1 CASSPGRGTNEKLFF
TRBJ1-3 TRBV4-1 CASSQGLQSTLENTIYF
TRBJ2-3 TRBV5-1 CASSSGTGVADTQYF
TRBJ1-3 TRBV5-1 CASSLGDRGNTIYF
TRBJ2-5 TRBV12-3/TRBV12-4 CASSPTSGGQETQYF
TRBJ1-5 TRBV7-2 CASSPGGAKNQPQHF
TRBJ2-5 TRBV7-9 CASSLGLAAQETQYF
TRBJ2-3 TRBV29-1 CSVGASGVTDTQYF
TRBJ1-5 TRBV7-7 CASSDPGQGYNQPQHF
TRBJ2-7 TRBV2 CASSDLWANEQYF
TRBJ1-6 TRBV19 CASSFDPAWDSPLHF
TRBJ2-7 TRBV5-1 CASSPQPSSSYEQYF
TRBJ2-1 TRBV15 CATSTKTGDNEQFF
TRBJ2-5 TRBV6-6 CASSYSTTGGPGKTQYF
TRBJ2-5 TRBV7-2 CASSFIWGETQYF
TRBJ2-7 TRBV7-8 CVSSPGDRAYEQYF
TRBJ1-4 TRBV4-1 CASSPTAGLNEKLFF
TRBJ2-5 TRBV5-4 CASRWTGQETQYF
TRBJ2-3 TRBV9 CASSVRPPPSTDTQYF
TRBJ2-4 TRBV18 CASSPTDQNIQYF
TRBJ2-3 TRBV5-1 CASSLAPVDTQYF
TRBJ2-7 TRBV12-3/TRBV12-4 CASSSLGSGGASYEQYF
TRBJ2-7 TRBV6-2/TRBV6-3 CASQRAGGAYEQYF
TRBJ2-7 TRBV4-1 CASSQELLTPVAYEQYF
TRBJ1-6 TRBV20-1 CSARVGQENSPLHF
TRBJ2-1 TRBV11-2 CASSLIIASGLYNEQFF
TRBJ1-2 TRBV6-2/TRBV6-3 CASSFRDTSYGYTF
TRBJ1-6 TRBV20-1 CSAETRPNSPLHF
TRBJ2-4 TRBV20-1 CSASGPRQVAKNIQYF
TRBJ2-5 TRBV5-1 CASSLNGQETQYF
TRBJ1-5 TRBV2 CASRFHATPNQPQHF
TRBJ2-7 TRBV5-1 CASVLDPGQAYEQYF
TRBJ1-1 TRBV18 CASSRDRLNTEAFF
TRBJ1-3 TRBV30 CAWNLDRGGNTIYF
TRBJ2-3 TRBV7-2 CASTKVASGGETQYF
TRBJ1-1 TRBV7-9 CASSPGGGGNTEAFF
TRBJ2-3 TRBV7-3 CASSLAPSSPSSTDTQYF
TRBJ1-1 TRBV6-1 CASSRDRPNTEAFF
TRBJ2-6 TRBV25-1 CASSDWDSPNSGANVLTF
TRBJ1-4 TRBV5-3 CARSSAQIPTNEKLFF
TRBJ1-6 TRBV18 CASSPLESDSPLHF
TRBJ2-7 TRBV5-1 CASSFFPDGDEQYF
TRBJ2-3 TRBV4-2 CASSQISDSGLAGTDTQYF
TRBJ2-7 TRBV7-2 CASSSRAGPWAGEQYF
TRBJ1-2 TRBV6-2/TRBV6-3 CASSDTGTAANYGYTF
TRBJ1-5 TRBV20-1 CSASRGQSSNQPQHF
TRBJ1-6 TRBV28 CASSPTGARNSPLHF
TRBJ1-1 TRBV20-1 CSARTGGVTEAFF
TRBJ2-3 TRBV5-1 CASSAGGPDTQYF
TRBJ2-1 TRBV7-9 CASTRQAGVDNEQFF
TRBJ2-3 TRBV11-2 CASSLSDGPYLTDTQYF
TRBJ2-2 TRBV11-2 CASSGGWTGELFF
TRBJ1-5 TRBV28 CASSPYRVPQPQHF